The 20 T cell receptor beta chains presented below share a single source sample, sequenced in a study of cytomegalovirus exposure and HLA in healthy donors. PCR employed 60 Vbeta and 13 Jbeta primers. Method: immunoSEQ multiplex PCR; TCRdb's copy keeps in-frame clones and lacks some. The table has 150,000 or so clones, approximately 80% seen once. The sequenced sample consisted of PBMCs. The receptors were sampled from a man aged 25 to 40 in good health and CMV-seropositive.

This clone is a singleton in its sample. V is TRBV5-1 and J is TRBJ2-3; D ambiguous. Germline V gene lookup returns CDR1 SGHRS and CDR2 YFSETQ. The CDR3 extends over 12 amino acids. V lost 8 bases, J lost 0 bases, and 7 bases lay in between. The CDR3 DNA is TGCGCCAGTGGCAGTAGCACAGATACGCAGTATTTT. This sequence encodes CASGSSTDTQYF.

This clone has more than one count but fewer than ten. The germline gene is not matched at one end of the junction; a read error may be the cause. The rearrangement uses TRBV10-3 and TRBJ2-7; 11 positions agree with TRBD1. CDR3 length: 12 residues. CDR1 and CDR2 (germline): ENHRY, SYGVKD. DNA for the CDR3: TGTGCCATCAGTGAGGGACAGGGGGCGCCTGTATTC. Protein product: CAISEGQGAPVF.

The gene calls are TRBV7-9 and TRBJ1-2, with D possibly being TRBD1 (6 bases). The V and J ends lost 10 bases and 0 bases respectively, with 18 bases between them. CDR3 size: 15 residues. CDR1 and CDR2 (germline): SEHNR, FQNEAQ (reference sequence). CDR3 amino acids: CATEHPGTSNYGYTF. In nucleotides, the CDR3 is TGTGCCACCGAGCACCCCGGGACATCTAACTATGGCTACACCTTC. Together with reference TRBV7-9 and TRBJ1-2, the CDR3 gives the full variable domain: DTGVSQNPRHKITKRGQNVTFRCDPISEHNRLYWYRQTLGQGPEFLTYFQNEAQLEKSRLLSDRFSAERPKGSFSTLEIQRTEQGDSAMYLCATEHPGTSNYGYTFGSGTRLTVV.

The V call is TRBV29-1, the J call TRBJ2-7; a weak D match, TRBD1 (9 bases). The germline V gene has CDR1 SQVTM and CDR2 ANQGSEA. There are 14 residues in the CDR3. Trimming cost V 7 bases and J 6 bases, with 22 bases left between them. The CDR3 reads CSAREGTGPREQYF. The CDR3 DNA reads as TGCAGCGCCCGGGAGGGGACAGGGCCGCGCGAGCAGTACTTC.

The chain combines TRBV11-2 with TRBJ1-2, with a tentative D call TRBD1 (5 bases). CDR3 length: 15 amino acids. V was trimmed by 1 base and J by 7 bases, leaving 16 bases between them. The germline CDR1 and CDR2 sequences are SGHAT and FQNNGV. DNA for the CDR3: TGTGCCAGCAGCTTAGCATCGGTCCAAAGGGGTGGCTACACCTTC. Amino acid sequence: CASSLASVQRGGYTF.

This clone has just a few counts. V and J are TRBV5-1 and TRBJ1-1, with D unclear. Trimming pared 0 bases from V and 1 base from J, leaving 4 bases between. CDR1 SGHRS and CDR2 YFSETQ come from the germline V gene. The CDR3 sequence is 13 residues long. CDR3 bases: TGCGCCAGCAGCTTGGCGGGGAACACTGAAGCTTTCTTT. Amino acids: CASSLAGNTEAFF.

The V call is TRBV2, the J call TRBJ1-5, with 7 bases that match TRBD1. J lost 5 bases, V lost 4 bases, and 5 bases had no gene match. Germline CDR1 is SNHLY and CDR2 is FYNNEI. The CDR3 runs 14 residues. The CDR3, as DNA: TGTGCCAGCAGTGTGGAACAGGGGCATCAGCCCCAGCATTTT. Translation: CASSVEQGHQPQHF.

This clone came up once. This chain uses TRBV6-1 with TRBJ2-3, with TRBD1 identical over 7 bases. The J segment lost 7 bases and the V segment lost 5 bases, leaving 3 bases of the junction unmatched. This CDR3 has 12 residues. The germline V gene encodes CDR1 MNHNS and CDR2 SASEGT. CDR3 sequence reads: CASSKQGNTQYF. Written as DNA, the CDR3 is TGTGCCAGCAGTAAACAGGGGAATACGCAGTATTTT.

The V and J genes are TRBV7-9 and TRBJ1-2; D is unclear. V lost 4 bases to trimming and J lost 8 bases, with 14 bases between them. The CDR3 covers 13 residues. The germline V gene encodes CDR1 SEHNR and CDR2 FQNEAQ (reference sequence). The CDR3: CASSSYSSQGYTF. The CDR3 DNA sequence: TGTGCCAGCAGCTCCTATTCATCACAGGGCTACACCTTC.

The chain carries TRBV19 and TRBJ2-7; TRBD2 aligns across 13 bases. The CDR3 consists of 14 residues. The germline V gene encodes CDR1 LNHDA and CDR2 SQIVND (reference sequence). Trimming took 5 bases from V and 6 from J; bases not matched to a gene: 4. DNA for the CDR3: TGTGCCAGTAGTCGGACTAGCGGGAGTGGCGAGCAGTACTTC. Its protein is CASSRTSGSGEQYF.

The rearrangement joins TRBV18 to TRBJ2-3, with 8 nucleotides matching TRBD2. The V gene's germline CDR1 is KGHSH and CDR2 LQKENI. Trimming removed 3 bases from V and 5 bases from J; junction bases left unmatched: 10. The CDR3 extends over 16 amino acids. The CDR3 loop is CASSPPGTRRGDTQYF. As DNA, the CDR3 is TGTGCCAGCTCACCTCCCGGGACTAGACGGGGAGATACGCAGTATTTT. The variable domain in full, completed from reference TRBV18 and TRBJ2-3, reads NAGVMQNPRHLVRRRGQEARLRCSPMKGHSHVYWYRQLPEEGLKFMVYLQKENIIDESGMPKERFSAEFPKEGPSILRIQQVVRGDSAAYFCASSPPGTRRGDTQYFGPGTRLTVL.

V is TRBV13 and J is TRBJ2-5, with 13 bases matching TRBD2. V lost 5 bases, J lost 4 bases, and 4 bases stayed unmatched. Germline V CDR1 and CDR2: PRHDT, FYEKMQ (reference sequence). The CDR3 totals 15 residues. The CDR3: CASSERLAGGETQYF. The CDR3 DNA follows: TGTGCCAGCAGCGAACGACTAGCGGGGGGAGAGACCCAGTACTTC.

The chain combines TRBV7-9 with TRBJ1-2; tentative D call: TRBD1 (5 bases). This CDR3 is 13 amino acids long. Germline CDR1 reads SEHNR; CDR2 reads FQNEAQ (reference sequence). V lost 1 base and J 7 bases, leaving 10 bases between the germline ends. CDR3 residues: CASSLGSRGGYTF. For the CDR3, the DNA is TGTGCCAGCAGCTTAGGGAGTAGGGGTGGCTACACCTTC.

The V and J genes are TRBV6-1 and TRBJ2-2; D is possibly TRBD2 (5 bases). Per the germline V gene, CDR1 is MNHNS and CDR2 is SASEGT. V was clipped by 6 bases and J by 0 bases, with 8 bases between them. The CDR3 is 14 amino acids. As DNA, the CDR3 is TGTGCCAGCAGAGGACTGGCGAACACCGGGGAGCTGTTTTTT. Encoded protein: CASRGLANTGELFF.

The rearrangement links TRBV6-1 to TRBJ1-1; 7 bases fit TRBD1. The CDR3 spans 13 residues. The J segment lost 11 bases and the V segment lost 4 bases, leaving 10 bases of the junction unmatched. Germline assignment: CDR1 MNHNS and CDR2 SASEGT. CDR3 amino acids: CASSGRDSQHAFF. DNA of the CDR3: TGTGCCAGCAGTGGACGGGACAGCCAACACGCTTTCTTT.

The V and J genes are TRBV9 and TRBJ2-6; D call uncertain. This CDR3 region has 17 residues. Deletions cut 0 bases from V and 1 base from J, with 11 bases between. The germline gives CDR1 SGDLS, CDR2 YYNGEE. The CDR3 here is CASSVDLTGSGANVLTF. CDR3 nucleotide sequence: TGTGCCAGCAGCGTAGATTTAACGGGTTCTGGGGCCAACGTCCTGACTTTC.

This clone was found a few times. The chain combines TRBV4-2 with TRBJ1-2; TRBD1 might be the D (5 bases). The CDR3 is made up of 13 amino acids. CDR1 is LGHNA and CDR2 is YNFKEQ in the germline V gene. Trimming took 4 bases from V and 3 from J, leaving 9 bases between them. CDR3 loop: CASSPRGDYGYTF. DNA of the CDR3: TGTGCCAGCAGCCCCCGGGGGGACTATGGCTACACCTTC.

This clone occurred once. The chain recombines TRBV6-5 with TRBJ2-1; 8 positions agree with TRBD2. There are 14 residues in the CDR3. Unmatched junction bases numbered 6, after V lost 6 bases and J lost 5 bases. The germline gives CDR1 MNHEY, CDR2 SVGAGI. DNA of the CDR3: TGTGCCAGCAGCTTAGCGGGGCCTCACAATGAGCAGTTCTTC. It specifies CASSLAGPHNEQFF.

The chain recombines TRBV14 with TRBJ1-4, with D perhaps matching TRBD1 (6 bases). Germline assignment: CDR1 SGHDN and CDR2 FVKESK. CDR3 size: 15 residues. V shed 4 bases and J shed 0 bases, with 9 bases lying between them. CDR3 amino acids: CASSRRGTTNEKLFF. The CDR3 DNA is TGTGCCAGCAGCCGAAGGGGGACAACTAATGAAAAACTGTTTTTT. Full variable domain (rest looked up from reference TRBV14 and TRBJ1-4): EAGVTQFPSHSVIEKGQTVTLRCDPISGHDNLYWYRRVMGKEIKFLLHFVKESKQDESGMPNNRFLAERTGGTYSTLKVQPAELEDSGVYFCASSRRGTTNEKLFFGSGTQLSVL.

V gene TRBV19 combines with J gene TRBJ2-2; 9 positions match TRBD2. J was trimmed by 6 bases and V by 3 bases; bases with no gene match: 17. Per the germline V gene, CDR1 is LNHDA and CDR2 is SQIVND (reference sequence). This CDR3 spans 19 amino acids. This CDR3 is CASSISGLGSGSNAGELFF. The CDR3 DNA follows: TGTGCCAGTAGTATCTCCGGGTTGGGTAGCGGGAGTAACGCCGGGGAGCTGTTTTTT.